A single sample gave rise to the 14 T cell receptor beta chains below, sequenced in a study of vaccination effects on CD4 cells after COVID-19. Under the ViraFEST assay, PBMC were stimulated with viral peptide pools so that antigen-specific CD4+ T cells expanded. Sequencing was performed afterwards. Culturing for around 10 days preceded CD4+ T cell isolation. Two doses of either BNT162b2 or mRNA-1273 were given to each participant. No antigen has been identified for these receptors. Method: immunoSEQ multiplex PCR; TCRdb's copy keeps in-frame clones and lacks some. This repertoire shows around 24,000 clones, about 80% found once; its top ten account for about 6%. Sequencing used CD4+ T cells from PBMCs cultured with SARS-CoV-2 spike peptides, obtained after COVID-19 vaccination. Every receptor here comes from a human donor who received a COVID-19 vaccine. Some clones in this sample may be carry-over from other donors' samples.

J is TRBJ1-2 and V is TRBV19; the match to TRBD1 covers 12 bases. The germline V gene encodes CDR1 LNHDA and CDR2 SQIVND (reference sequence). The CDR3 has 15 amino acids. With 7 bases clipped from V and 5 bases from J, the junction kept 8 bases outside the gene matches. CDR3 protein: CASNSGQGAFYGYTF. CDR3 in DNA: TGTGCCAGTAATTCGGGACAGGGGGCATTTTATGGCTACACCTTC.

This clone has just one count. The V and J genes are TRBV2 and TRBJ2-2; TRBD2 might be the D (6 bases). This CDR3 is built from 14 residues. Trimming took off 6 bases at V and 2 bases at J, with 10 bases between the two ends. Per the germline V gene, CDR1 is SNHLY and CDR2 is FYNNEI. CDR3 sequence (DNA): TGTGCCAGCAGCCGGGACTTTAACACCGGGGAGCTGTTTTTT. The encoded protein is CASSRDFNTGELFF.

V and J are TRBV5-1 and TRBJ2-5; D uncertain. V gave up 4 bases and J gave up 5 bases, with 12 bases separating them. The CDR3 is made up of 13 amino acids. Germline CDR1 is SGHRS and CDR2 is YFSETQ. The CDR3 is CASSLHGRETQYF. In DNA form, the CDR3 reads TGCGCCAGCAGCCTACATGGTCGGGAGACCCAGTACTTC.

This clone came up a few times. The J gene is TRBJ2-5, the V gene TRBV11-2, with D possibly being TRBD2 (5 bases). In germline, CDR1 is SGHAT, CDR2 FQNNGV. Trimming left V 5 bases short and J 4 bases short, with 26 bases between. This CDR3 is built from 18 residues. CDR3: CASSPTVPGSLVGETQYF. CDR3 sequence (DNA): TGTGCCAGCAGCCCTACGGTTCCGGGGTCATTAGTAGGAGAGACCCAGTACTTC.

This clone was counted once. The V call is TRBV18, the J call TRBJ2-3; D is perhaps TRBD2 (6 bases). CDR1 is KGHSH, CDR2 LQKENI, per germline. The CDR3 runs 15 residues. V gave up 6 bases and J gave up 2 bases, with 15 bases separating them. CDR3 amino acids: CASSLRGDFTDTQYF. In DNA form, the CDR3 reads TGTGCCAGCTCCCTTCGCGGGGACTTCACAGATACGCAGTATTTT. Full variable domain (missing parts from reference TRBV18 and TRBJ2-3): NAGVMQNPRHLVRRRGQEARLRCSPMKGHSHVYWYRQLPEEGLKFMVYLQKENIIDESGMPKERFSAEFPKEGPSILRIQQVVRGDSAAYFCASSLRGDFTDTQYFGPGTRLTVL.

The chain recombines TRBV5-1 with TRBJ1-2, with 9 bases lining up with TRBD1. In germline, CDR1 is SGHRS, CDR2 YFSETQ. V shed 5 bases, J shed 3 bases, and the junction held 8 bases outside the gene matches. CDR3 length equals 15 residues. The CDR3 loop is CASSHGQGKDYGYTF. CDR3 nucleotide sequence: TGCGCCAGCAGTCATGGACAGGGGAAGGACTATGGCTACACCTTC.

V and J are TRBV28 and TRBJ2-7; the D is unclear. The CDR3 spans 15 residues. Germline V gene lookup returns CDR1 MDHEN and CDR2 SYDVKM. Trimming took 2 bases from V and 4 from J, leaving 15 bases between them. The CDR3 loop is CASSLHGQRMYEQYV. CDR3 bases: TGTGCCAGCAGTTTACACGGGCAGAGAATGTACGAGCAGTACGTC.

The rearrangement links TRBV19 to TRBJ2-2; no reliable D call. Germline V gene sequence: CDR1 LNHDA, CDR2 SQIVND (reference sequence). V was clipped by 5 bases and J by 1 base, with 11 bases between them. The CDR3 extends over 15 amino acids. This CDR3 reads CASSGRVENTGELFF. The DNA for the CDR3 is TGTGCCAGTAGTGGCCGGGTGGAGAACACCGGGGAGCTGTTTTTT. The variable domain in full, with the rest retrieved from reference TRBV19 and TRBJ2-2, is DGGITQSPKYLFRKEGQNVTLSCEQNLNHDAMYWYRQDPGQGLRLIYYSQIVNDFQKGDIAEGYSVSREKKESFPLTVTSAQKNPTAFYLCASSGRVENTGELFFGEGSRLTVL.

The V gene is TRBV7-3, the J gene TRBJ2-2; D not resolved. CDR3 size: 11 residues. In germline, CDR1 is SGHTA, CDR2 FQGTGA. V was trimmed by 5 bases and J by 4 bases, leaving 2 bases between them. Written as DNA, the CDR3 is TGTGCCAGCAGCCTCACCGGGGAGCTGTTTTTT. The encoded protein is CASSLTGELFF. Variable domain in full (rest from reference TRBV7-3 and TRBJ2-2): GAGVSQTPSNKVTEKGKYVELRCDPISGHTALYWYRQSLGQGPEFLIYFQGTGAADDSGLPNDRFFAVRPEGSVSTLKIQRTERGDSAVYLCASSLTGELFFGEGSRLTVL.

DNA for the CDR3: TGTGCCAGCACAATAAGCTCTGGAAACACCATATATTTT. Its translation is CASTISSGNTIYF. The rearrangement joins TRBV18 to TRBJ1-3; D gene uncertain. V was pared by 8 bases and J by 0 bases, with 8 bases between. Germline CDR1 KGHSH, CDR2 LQKENI. The CDR3 runs 13 residues.

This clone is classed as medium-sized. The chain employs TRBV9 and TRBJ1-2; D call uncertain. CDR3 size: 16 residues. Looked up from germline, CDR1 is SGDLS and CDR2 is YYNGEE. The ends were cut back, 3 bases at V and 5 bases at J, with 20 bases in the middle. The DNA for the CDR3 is TGTGCCAGCAGCGACATTACGGGCCTCCCGGGATATGGCTACACCTTC. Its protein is CASSDITGLPGYGYTF.

CDR3 sequence: CASSYSMSTNEQFF. The CDR3 region has the DNA TGTGCCAGCAGTTACTCGATGTCGACAAATGAGCAGTTCTTC. V gene TRBV6-5 combines with J gene TRBJ2-1; D unclear. The ends were cut back, 0 bases at V and 7 bases at J, with 10 bases in the middle. The length of the CDR3 is 14 residues. Germline CDR1 is MNHEY and CDR2 is SVGAGI.

CDR3 region: CASSRTTGRETQYF. CDR3 nucleotides: TGCGCCAGCAGCAGAACGACAGGGAGGGAGACCCAGTACTTC. V usage is TRBV5-1 and J usage is TRBJ2-5; a possible D gene is TRBD1 (7 bases). Germline loops: CDR1 SGHRS, CDR2 YFSETQ. The CDR3 loop spans 14 amino acids. Trimming removed 4 bases from V and 5 bases from J, with 15 bases in between. The whole variable domain, filled in from reference TRBV5-1 and TRBJ2-5, reads KAGVTQTPRYLIKTRGQQVTLSCSPISGHRSVSWYQQTPGQGLQFLFEYFSETQRNKGNFPGRFSGRQFSNSRSEMNVSTLELGDSALYLCASSRTTGRETQYFGPGTRLLVL.

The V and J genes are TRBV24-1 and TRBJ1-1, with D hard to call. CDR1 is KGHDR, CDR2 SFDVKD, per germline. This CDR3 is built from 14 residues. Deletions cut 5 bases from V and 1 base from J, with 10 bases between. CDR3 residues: CATSGVGENTEAFF. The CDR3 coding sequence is TGTGCCACCAGTGGGGTAGGAGAGAACACTGAAGCTTTCTTT.